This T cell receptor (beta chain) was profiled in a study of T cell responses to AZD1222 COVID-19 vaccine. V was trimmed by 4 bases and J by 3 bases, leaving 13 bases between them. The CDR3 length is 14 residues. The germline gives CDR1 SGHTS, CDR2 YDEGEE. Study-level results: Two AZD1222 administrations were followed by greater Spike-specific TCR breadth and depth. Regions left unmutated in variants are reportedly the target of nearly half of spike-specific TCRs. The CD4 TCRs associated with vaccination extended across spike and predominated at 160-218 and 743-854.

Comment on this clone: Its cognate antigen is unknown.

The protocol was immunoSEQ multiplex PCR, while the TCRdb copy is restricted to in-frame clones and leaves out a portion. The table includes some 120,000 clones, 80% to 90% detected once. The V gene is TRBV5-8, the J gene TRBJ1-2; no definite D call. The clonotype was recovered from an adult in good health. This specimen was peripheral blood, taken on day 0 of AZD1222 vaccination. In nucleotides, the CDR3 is TGTGCCAGCAGCCTCATTCCGGCTTACTATGGCTACACCTTC. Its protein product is CASSLIPAYYGYTF.